A selection of T cell receptor beta chains follows, all from one sample in a study of T cell responses to AZD1222 COVID-19 vaccine. The protocol was immunoSEQ multiplex PCR, while the TCRdb copy is restricted to in-frame clones and leaves out a portion. The sample has fewer than 90,000 clones, more than 70% seen once. The material sequenced was peripheral blood, taken 28 days after the second AZD1222 dose. These receptors were obtained from an adult who received the AZD1222 COVID-19 vaccine. CDR3s leave out the opening cysteine and the closing phenylalanine or tryptophan. The order of the fields is V gene, clone size, CDR3 protein. Clone size appears in some rows only: once, few, many, or a class for an expanded clone.

TRBV4-1 | - | ASSQGGQNNEKLF
TRBV27 | few | ASSLTGEYEQY
TRBV24-1 | - | ATSDPNRGEQF
TRBV3-1/TRBV3-2 | - | ASRAGSTLTEAF
TRBV5-1 | - | ASSPRLTDTQY
TRBV2 | - | ASATLGGGGEAF
TRBV28 | - | ASSLIDRTVNIQY
TRBV3-1/TRBV3-2 | - | ASSQDRAGTDTQY
TRBV3-1/TRBV3-2 | - | ASSPGTGRHEQY
TRBV28 | - | ATGTGQHNEQF
TRBV5-4 | - | ASSLDRPGVGRQVRY
TRBV7-9 | - | AGDRASNEKLF
TRBV23-1 | - | ASSQLIRSTTNEKLF